The 2 T cell receptor beta chains reported below all come from one sample, sequenced in a study of Graves' ophthalmopathy and Graves' hyperthyroidism. Transcripts of RNA were the source for amplifying TCR beta CDR3 regions. First-round RT-PCR relied on HTBI primers, and a second-round multiplex PCR came next. TCRdb reprocessed the multiplex PCR reads with MiXCR, giving one entry per CDR3 protein. This table holds approximately 330,000 distinct CDR3 sequences, roughly a sixth found once. The sample comprised peripheral blood. The receptors derive from an adult man with Graves' ophthalmopathy.

This clonotype was picked up many times. The chain joins TRBV6-2 or TRBV6-3 to TRBJ2-7, with 9 positions matching TRBD1. Germline V gene lookup returns CDR1 MNHEY and CDR2 SVGEGT. There are 16 residues in the CDR3. The V segment lost 2 bases and the J segment 1 base; nucleotides outside the gene matches: 6. The CDR3: CASSYPRDRASYEQYF. In DNA, the CDR3 is TGTGCCAGCAGTTACCCCCGGGACAGGGCATCCTACGAGCAGTACTTC.

About this clonotype itself: A read error is possible here, since a much larger clone lies one base away. The V call is TRBV5-1, the J call TRBJ2-7; 11 bases are a match to TRBD2. There are 16 residues in the CDR3. The germline gives CDR1 SGHRS, CDR2 YFSETQ. Germline trimming cut 0 bases from V and 2 bases from J; bases unmatched to any gene: 4. The CDR3 DNA reads TGCGCCAGCAGCTTGGTCACTAGCGGGAGTGCCTACGAGCAGTACTTC. Amino acids: CASSLVTSGSAYEQYF.